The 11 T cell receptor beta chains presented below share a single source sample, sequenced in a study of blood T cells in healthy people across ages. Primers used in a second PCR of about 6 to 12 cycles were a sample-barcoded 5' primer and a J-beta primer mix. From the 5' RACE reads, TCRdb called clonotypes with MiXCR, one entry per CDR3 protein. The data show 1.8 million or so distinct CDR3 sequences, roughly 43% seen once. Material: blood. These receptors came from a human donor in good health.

CDR3: CASSLPGLASTDTQYF. CDR3 in DNA: TGTGCCAGCAGCTTGCCGGGACTAGCTAGCACAGATACGCAGTATTTT. The gene calls are TRBV5-6 and TRBJ2-3; TRBD2 agrees at 9 bases. This CDR3 is 16 amino acids long. J was trimmed by 0 bases and V by 1 base; bases with no gene match: 3. CDR1 is SGHDT, CDR2 YYEEEE, per germline.

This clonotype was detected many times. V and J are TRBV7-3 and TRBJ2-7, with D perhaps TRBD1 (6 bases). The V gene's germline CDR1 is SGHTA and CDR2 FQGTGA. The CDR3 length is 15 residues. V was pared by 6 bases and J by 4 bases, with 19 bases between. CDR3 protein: CASSPPGHGIYEQYF. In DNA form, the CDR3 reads TGTGCCAGCAGTCCCCCGGGACACGGGATTTACGAGCAGTACTTC.

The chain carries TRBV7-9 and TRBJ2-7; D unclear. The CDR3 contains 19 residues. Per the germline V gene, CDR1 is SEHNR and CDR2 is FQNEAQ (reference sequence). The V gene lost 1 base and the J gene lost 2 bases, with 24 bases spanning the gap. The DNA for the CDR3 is TGTGCCAGCAGCTTAGGACTTGGGTTGGGTGATAACGACCCCTACGAGCAGTACTTC. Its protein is CASSLGLGLGDNDPYEQYF.

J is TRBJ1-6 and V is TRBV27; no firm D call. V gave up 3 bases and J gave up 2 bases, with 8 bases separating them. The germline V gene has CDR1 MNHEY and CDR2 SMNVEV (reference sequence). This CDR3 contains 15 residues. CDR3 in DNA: TGTGCCAGCAGTTTTGGGCGGCCCTATAATTCACCCCTCCACTTT. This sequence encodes CASSFGRPYNSPLHF.

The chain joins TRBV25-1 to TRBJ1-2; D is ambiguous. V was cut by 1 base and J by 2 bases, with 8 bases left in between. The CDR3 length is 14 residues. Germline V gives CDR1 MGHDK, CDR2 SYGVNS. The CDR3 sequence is CASSELGLNYGYTF. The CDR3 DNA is TGTGCCAGCAGTGAATTGGGCCTGAACTATGGCTACACCTTC.

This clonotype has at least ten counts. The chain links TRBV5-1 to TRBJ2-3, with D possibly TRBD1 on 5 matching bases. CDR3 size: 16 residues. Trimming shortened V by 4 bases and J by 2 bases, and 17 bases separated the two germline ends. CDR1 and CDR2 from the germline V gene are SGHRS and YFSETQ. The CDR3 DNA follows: TGCGCCAGCAGCAACACTTTAGGGGCGCCCACAGATACGCAGTATTTT. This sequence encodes CASSNTLGAPTDTQYF.

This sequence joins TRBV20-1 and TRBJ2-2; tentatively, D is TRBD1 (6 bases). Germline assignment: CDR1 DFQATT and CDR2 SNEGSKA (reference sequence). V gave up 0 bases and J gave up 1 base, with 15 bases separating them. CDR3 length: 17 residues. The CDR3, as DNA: TGCAGTGCTAGAGAAACCCGGGGACAACTGAACACCGGGGAGCTGTTTTTT. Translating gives CSARETRGQLNTGELFF.

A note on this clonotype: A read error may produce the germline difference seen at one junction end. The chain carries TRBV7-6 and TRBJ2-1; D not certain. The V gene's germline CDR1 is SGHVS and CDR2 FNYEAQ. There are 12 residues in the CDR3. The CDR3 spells CASSLSFNERFF. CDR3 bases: TGTGCCAGCAGCTTATCCTTCAATGAGCGGTTCTTC.

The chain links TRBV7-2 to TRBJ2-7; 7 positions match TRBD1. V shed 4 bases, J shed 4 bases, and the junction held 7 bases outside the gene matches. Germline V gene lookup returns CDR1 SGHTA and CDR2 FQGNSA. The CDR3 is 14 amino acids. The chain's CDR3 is CASSWETGPYEQYF. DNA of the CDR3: TGTGCCAGCAGCTGGGAGACAGGGCCATACGAGCAGTACTTC.

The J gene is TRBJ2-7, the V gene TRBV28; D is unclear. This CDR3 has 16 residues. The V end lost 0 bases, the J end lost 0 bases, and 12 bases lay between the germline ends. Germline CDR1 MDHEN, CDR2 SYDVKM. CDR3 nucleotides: TGTGCCAGCAGTTTATGGGGGTTGGGCAGCTCCTACGAGCAGTACTTC. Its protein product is CASSLWGLGSSYEQYF.

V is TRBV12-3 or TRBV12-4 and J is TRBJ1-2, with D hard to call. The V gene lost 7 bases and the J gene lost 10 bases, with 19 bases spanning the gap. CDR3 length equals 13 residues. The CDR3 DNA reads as TGTGCCAGCATCCGATCTGGCGGAATCGACTACACCTTC. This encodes CASIRSGGIDYTF.